Listed below are T cell receptor beta chains from one sample, sequenced in a study of CD8 T cells in ankylosing spondylitis. TCRdb reanalysed the 5' RACE reads using MiXCR and keeps one entry per CDR3 protein. In the table there are approximately 200,000 distinct CDR3 sequences, under 15% of which are singletons. The sequenced material came from blood, either unsorted or a sorted T cell fraction (not recorded which). The origin of the receptors is a female donor with ankylosing spondylitis or in good health (not recorded which). Both conserved end residues are part of each CDR3. The D gene is left open where the match is weak. The listing skips clone size in some rows; elsewhere it reads once, few, many or a size class.

j_call,d_call,v_call,clone_size,cdr3_nt,cdr3_aa
TRBJ2-5,TRBD2,TRBV7-2,few,TGTGCCAGCAGCGCGGGACTAGCGGAAGAGACCCAGTACTTC,CASSAGLAEETQYF
TRBJ2-5,-,TRBV27,few,TGTGCCAGCAGCTACAAGAGAAAAGAGACCCAGTACTTC,CASSYKRKETQYF
TRBJ1-2,TRBD1,TRBV29-1,many,TGCAGCGCCGAGGGACAGGGGGCTCAGGAGACGGTTGGCTACACCTTC,CSAEGQGAQETVGYTF
TRBJ2-1,TRBD1,TRBV5-1,many,TGCGCCAGCAGCACCGGGACAGGGGTAAATGAGCAGTTCTTC,CASSTGTGVNEQFF
TRBJ1-1,-,TRBV21-1,many,TGTGCCAGCAGCAAAGCGAAAAGCAGAGGAATCCTTGGGATGATGAACACTGAAGCTTTCTTT,CASSKAKSRGILGMMNTEAFF
TRBJ2-1,-,TRBV5-6,-,TGTGCCAGCAGCTTGGCGAGGCCACGCCCGCAGCAGTTCTTC,CASSLARPRPQQFF
TRBJ2-6,-,TRBV20-1,-,TGCAGTGCTAGGGTTTCCGGGGGGGCCAACGTCCTGACTTTC,CSARVSGGANVLTF
TRBJ2-7,-,TRBV19,-,TGTGCCAGTTCATATACAGGGACTTCCTACGAGCAGTACTTC,CASSYTGTSYEQYF
TRBJ2-7,-,TRBV12-3/TRBV12-4,-,TGTGCCAGCAGTCTAGGGAGACAGCTAGGCGAGCAGTACTTC,CASSLGRQLGEQYF
TRBJ1-4,-,TRBV5-5,-,TGTGCCAGCAGCCCCCGCGGTGATAAAAAACTGTTTTTT,CASSPRGDKKLFF
TRBJ2-1,-,TRBV12-3/TRBV12-4,many,TGTGCCAGCAGTTTGTTTCAGGGGAATGAGCAGTTCTTC,CASSLFQGNEQFF
TRBJ2-3,TRBD2,TRBV11-2,many,TGTGCCAGCAGCTTATCGTCGGGGGGAAGGACAGATACGCAGTATTTT,CASSLSSGGRTDTQYF
TRBJ1-5,-,TRBV7-2,many,TGTGCCAGCAGCTTAGAAGGGTGGGGCAATCAGCCCCAGCATTTT,CASSLEGWGNQPQHF
TRBJ2-1,TRBD2,TRBV9,many,TGTGCCAGCAGCGCGCCCGAGACTAGCGGGCCCTACAATGAGCAGTTCTTC,CASSAPETSGPYNEQFF
TRBJ2-7,TRBD1,TRBV20-1,many,TGCAGTGCTACACGGGACAGATTCTACGAGCAGTACTTC,CSATRDRFYEQYF
TRBJ1-2,TRBD1,TRBV20-1,-,TGCAGTGCTAGATACAGGGGGCGCGATATAATCTATGGCTACACCTTC,CSARYRGRDIIYGYTF
TRBJ1-1,TRBD1,TRBV7-6,-,TGTGCCAGCAGCTTAGTGGGACAGGGGTTTCGGAACACTGAAGCCTTCTTT,CASSLVGQGFRNTEAFF
TRBJ2-3,TRBD2,TRBV15,many,TGTGCCACCAGGGTCGGGGGCGGGGGGCCCACAGATACGCAGTATTTT,CATRVGGGGPTDTQYF
TRBJ2-1,-,TRBV7-3,-,TGTGCCAGCAGCTTAATGCAGTATAGCAATGAGCAGTTCTTC,CASSLMQYSNEQFF
TRBJ1-2,TRBD1,TRBV5-5,many,TGTGCCAGCAGCCCCGGGACAGGGGAGGTCGGCTACACCTTC,CASSPGTGEVGYTF
TRBJ2-1,TRBD2,TRBV3-1,-,TGTGCCAGCAGCCAACGCGGGAGCTCCTACAATGAGCAGTTCTTC,CASSQRGSSYNEQFF
TRBJ1-2,TRBD1,TRBV12-3/TRBV12-4,-,TGTGCCAGCAGTTTAGGACCGGGACAGGGGAAGGGCTACACCTTC,CASSLGPGQGKGYTF
TRBJ1-4,TRBD1,TRBV19,-,TGTGCCAGCCACCCGGGACAGTTTAATGAAAAACTGTTTTTT,CASHPGQFNEKLFF
TRBJ1-5,-,TRBV7-9,few,TGTGCCAGCAGCCGATGGGACGACAATCAGCCCCAGCATTTT,CASSRWDDNQPQHF
TRBJ2-2,TRBD1,TRBV29-1,many,TGCAGCGTCCGCACAGGCCTTATCCGGGACAGGGGGACTGGGGAGCTGTTTTTT,CSVRTGLIRDRGTGELFF
TRBJ1-1,-,TRBV7-2,many,TGTGCCAGCAGCTTAGGGGGATTGGGGACTGAAGCTTTCTTT,CASSLGGLGTEAFF
TRBJ2-1,TRBD2,TRBV7-9,many,TGTGCCAGCAGCTTGTACGGGACTAGCTCCTACAATGAGCAGTTCTTC,CASSLYGTSSYNEQFF
TRBJ1-1,TRBD1,TRBV5-1,many,TGCGCCAGCGGACAGGCCTTAAACACTGAAGCTTTCTTT,CASGQALNTEAFF
TRBJ2-1,-,TRBV20-1,-,TGCAGTGCTAGAGAGGCCTTAACTATCTCCTACAATGAGCAGTTCTTC,CSAREALTISYNEQFF